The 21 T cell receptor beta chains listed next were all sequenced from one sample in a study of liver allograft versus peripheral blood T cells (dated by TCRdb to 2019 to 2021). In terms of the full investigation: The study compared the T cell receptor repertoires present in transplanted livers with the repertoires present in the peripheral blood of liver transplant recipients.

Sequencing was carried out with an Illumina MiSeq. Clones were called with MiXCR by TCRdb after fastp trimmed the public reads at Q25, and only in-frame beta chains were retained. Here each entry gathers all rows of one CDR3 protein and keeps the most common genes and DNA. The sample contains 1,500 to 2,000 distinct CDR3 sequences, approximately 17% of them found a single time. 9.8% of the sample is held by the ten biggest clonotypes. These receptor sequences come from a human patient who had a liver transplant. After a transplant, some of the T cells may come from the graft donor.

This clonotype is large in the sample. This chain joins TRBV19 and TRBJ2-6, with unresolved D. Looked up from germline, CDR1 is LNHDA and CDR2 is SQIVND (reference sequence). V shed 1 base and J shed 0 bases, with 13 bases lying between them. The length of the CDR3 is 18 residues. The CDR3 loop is CASSIGTATISGANVLTF. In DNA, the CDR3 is TGTGCCAGTAGTATAGGTACCGCGACCATCTCTGGGGCCAACGTCCTGACTTTC.

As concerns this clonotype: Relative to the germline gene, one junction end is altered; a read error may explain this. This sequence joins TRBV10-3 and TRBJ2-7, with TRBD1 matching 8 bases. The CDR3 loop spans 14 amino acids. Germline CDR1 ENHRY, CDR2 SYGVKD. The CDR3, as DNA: TGTGCTATCAGTGAGGGACAGGACTCCTACGAGCAGTACTTC. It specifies CAISEGQDSYEQYF.

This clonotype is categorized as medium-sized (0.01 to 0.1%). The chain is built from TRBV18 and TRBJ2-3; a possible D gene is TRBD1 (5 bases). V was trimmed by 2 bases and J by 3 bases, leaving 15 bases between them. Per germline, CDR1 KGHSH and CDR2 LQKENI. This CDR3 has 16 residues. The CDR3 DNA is TGTGCCAGCTCACCAATCGACAGCGTCTCGACAGATACGCAGTATTTT. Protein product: CASSPIDSVSTDTQYF. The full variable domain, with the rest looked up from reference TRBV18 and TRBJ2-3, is NAGVMQNPRHLVRRRGQEARLRCSPMKGHSHVYWYRQLPEEGLKFMVYLQKENIIDESGMPKERFSAEFPKEGPSILRIQQVVRGDSAAYFCASSPIDSVSTDTQYFGPGTRLTVL.

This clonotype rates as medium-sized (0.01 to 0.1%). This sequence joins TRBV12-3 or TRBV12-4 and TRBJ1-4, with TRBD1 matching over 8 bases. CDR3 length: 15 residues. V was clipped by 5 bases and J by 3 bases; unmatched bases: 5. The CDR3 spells CASSLDRGANEKLFF. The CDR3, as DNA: TGTGCCAGCAGTCTAGACAGGGGCGCTAATGAAAAACTGTTTTTT.

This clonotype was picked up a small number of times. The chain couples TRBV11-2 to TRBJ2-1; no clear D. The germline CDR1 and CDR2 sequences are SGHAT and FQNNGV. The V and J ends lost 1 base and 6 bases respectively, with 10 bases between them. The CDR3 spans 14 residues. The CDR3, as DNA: TGTGCCAGCAGCTTAGCCAGGAGCCCCAATGAGCAGTTCTTC. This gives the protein CASSLARSPNEQFF.

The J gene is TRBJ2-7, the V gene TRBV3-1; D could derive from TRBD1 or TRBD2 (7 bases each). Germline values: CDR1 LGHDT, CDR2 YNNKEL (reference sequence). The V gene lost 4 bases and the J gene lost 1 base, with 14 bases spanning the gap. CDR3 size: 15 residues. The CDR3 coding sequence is TGTGCCAGCAGCCCCCGGCAGGGGGGGTCCTACGAGCAGTACTTC. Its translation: CASSPRQGGSYEQYF.

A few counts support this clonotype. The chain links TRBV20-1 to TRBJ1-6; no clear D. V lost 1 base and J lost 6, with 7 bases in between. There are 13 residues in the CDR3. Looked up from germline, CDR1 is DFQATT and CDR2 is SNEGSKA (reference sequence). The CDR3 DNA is TGCAGTGCTAGAGGTTACTTTAATTCACCCCTCCACTTT. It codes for CSARGYFNSPLHF.

The CDR3 loop is CASSERGLAPGELFF. The CDR3 DNA follows: TGTGCCAGCAGTGAAAGGGGACTAGCGCCCGGGGAGCTGTTTTTT. This sequence joins TRBV2 and TRBJ2-2; 10 bases fit TRBD2. Losses at the gene ends were 2 bases for V and 6 bases for J; bases not matched to a gene: 3. This CDR3 contains 15 residues. CDR1 is SNHLY and CDR2 is FYNNEI in the germline V gene.

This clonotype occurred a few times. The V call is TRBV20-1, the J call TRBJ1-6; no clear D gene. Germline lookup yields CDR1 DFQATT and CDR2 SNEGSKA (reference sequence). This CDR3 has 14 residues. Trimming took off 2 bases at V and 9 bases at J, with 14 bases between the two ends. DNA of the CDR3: TGCAGTGCTAGATTGGGCAGTTTCCTTTCACCCCTCCACTTT. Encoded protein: CSARLGSFLSPLHF.

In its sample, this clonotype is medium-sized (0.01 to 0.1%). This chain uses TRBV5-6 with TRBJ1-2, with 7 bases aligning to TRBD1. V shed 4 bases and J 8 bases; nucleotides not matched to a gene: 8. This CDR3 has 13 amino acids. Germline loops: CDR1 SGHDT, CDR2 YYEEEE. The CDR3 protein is CASSRQGRGGYTF. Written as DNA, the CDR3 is TGTGCCAGCAGCCGACAGGGCCGTGGCGGCTACACCTTC.

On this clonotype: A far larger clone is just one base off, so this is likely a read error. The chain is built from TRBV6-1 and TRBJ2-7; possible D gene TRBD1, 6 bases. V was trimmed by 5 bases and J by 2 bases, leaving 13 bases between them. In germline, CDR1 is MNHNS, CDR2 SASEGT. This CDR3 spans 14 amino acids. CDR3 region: CASSRRTVAYEQYF. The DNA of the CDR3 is TGTGCCAGCAGTCGAAGGACAGTCGCCTACGAGCAGTACTTC.

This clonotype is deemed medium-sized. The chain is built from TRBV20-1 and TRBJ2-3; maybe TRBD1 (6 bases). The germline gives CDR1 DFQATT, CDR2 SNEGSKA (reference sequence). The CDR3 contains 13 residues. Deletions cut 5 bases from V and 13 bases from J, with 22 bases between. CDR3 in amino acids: CSALRNTGTTKYF. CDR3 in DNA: TGCAGTGCTCTTCGCAACACAGGGACAACCAAGTATTTT.

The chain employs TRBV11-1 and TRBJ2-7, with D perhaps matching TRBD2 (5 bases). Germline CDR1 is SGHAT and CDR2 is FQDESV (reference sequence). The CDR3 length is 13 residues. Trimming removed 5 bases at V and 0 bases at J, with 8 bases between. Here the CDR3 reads CASSKRDSYEQYF. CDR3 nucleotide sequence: TGTGCCAGCAGCAAACGGGACTCCTACGAGCAGTACTTC.

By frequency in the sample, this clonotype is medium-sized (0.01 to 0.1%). Written as DNA, the CDR3 is TGTGCCAGCAGTTCCGGGACGGACACCGGGGAGCTGTTTTTT. Translated, it gives CASSSGTDTGELFF. J is TRBJ2-2 and V is TRBV12-3 or TRBV12-4, with D possibly being TRBD1 or TRBD2 (5 bases each). V was trimmed by 4 bases and J by 3 bases, leaving 9 bases between them. The length of the CDR3 is 14 residues.

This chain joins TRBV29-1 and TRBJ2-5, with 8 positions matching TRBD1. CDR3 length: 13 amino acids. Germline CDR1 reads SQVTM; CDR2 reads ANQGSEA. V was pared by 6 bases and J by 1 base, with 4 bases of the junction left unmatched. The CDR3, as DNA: TGCAGCGTCCACGGACAGGGCCAAGAGACCCAGTACTTC. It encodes CSVHGQGQETQYF.

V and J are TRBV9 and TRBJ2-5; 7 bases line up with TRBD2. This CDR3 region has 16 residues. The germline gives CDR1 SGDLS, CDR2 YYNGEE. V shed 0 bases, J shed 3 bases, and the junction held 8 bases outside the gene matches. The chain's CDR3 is CASSVAPGGGEETQYF. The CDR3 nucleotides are TGTGCCAGCAGCGTAGCCCCTGGGGGGGGAGAAGAGACCCAGTACTTC.

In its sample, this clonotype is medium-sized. The CDR3 region is CASSLNTGQGWGYTF. In DNA form, the CDR3 reads TGTGCCAGCAGTTTAAATACGGGCCAGGGTTGGGGCTACACCTTC. This rearrangement joins TRBV12-3 or TRBV12-4 to TRBJ1-2; a weak D match, TRBD1 (5 bases). V was trimmed by 2 bases and J by 8 bases, leaving 18 bases between them. The CDR3 covers 15 residues.

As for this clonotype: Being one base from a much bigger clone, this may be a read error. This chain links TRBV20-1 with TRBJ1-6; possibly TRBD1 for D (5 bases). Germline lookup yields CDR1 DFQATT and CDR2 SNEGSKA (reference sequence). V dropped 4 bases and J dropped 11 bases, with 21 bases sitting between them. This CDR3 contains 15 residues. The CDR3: CSAKARGGGRPPLHF. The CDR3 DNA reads TGCAGTGCTAAGGCCCGGGGGGGGGGACGACCACCCCTCCACTTT.

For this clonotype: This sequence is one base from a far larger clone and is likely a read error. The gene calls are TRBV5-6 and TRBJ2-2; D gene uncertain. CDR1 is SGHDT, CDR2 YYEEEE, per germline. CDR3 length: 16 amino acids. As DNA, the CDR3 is TGTGCCAGCAGCTTGACGGTGGGCGCGAACACCAGGGAGCTGTTTTTT. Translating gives CASSLTVGANTRELFF.

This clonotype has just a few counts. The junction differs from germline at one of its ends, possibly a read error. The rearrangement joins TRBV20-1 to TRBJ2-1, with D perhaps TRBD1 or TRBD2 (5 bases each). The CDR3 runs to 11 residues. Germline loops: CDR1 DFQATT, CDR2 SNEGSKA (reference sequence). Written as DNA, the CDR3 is TGCAGTGCTAGACCTCCGGGACCCCCGATCTTC. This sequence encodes CSARPPGPPIF.

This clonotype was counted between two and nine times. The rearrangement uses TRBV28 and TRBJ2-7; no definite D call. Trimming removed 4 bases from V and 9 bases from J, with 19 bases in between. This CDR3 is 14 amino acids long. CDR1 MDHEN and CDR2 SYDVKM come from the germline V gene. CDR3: CASSSPTFLRGQYF. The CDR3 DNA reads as TGTGCCAGCAGTTCCCCGACATTTCTACGAGGGCAGTACTTC.